The rows below give T cell receptor beta chains drawn from one sample of a study of tumor and adjacent non-tumor tissue in lung cancer. TCRdb re-derived calls from the multiplex PCR reads in MiXCR, one entry per CDR3 protein. The data show some 51,000 distinct CDR3 sequences, under 75% seen once. The material sequenced was distant non-tumor lung tissue. These receptors came from an older woman with non-small cell lung cancer. Both conserved end residues are part of each CDR3. D genes are given only for firm matches. Only part of the rows carry a size: once, few, many, or a class if the clone is expanded.

CDR3aa | CDR3nt | j_gene | d_gene | abundance | len | v_gene
CASSFEASGSFYEQYF | TGCGCAAGCAGTTTCGAGGCTAGCGGGAGCTTCTACGAGCAGTACTTC | TRBJ2-7 | TRBD2 | NA | 16 | TRBV4-1
CSVGLTGEIFNEQFF | TGCAGCGTGGGACTAACGGGAGAGATCTTCAATGAGCAATTCTTC | TRBJ2-1 | TRBD2 | NA | 15 | TRBV29-1
CASSVRSSGNFDEQFF | TGTGCCAGCAGCGTACGGTCTAGCGGGAATTTCGATGAGCAGTTCTTC | TRBJ2-1 | TRBD2 | NA | 16 | TRBV7-9
CASNESGKVDNEQFF | TGTGCCAGTAATGAATCCGGGAAGGTGGACAATGAGCAGTTCTTC | TRBJ2-1 | NA | NA | 15 | TRBV19
CSARDPFPTSDTDTQYF | TGCAGTGCTAGAGACCCCTTTCCGACCAGTGACACAGATACGCAGTATTTT | TRBJ2-3 | NA | NA | 17 | TRBV20-1
CASSGWGVYYNEQFF | TGTGCCAGCAGTGGTTGGGGAGTCTACTACAATGAGCAGTTCTTC | TRBJ2-1 | NA | once | 15 | TRBV6-5
CATSVSPWTSSSYNERFF | TGTGCCACCAGTGTGTCCCCCTGGACCTCCTCCTCCTACAATGAGCGGTTCTTC | TRBJ2-1 | NA | NA | 18 | TRBV24-1
CSGTSGGSKQYF | TGCAGTGGGACTAGTGGGGGCTCCAAACAGTACTTC | TRBJ2-7 | NA | NA | 12 | TRBV20-1
CAGSPHQSTSSTGELFF | TGTGCCGGCAGCCCCCATCAATCGACATCGAGCACTGGGGAGCTGTTTTTT | TRBJ2-2 | NA | NA | 17 | TRBV11-3
CAINTRPQETQCF | TGTGCCATCAATACGCGCCCACAAGAGACCCAGTGCTTC | TRBJ2-5 | NA | NA | 13 | TRBV10-3
CASSQDGTSGSVDTQYF | TGTGCCAGCAGCCAAGATGGGACTAGCGGGAGTGTGGATACGCAGTATTTT | TRBJ2-3 | TRBD2 | many | 17 | TRBV4-2
CGVKRQCINEQFF | TGCGGCGTTAAACGGCAGTGCATAAATGAGCAGTTCTTC | TRBJ2-1 | NA | NA | 13 | TRBV29-1
CASSLSIAGLYNEQFF | TGTGCCAGCAGCTTATCCATAGCGGGTCTGTACAATGAGCAGTTCTTC | TRBJ2-1 | TRBD2 | NA | 16 | TRBV11-1
CASRLQQGNTGELFF | TGTGCTAGCAGGTTGCAACAGGGAAACACCGGGGAGCTGTTTTTT | TRBJ2-2 | NA | once | 15 | TRBV11-3
CSVGRRQDYEQYF | TGCAGCGTTGGAAGGCGACAGGACTATGAGCAGTACTTC | TRBJ2-7 | NA | NA | 13 | TRBV29-1
CASSPLVSPPYEQHF | TGTGCCAGCAGCCCTTTAGTATCCCCCCCCTACGAGCAGCACTTC | TRBJ2-7 | NA | NA | 15 | TRBV7-9